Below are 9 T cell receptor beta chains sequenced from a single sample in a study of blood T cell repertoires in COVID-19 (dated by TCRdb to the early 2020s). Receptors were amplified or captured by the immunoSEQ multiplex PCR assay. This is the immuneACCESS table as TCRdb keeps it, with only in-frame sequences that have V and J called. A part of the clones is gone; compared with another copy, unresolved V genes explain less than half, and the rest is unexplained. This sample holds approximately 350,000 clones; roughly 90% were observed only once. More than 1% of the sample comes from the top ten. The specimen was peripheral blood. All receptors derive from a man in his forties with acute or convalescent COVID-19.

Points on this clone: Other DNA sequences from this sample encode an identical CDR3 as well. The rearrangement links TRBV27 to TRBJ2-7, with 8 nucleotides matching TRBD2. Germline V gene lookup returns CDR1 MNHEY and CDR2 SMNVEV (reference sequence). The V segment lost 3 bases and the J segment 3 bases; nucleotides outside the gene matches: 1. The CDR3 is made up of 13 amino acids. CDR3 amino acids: CASSFGGGYEQYF. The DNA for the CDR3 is TGTGCCAGCAGTTTCGGGGGGGGCTACGAGCAGTACTTC.

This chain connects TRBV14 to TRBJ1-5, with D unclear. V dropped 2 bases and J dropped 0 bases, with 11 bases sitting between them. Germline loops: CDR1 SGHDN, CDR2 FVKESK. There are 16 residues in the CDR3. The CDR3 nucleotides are TGTGCCAGCAGCCAATCAAGGCGGTATAGCAATCAGCCCCAGCATTTT. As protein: CASSQSRRYSNQPQHF.

The CDR3 spells CASSLGQGRTYEQYF. CDR3 coding DNA: TGCGCCAGCAGCCTGGGACAGGGGAGAACCTACGAGCAGTACTTC. The rearrangement uses TRBV5-1 and TRBJ2-7; 10 bases line up with TRBD1. Germline CDR1 SGHRS, CDR2 YFSETQ. The CDR3 has 15 residues. V lost 4 bases and J lost 2; bases outside the gene matches: 6.

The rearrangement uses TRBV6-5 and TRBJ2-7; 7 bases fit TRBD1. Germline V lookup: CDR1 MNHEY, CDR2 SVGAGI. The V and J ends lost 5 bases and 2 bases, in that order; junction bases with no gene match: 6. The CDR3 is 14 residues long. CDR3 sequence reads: CASSPDRTTYEQYF. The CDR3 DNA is TGTGCCAGCAGTCCGGACAGGACCACCTACGAGCAGTACTTC.

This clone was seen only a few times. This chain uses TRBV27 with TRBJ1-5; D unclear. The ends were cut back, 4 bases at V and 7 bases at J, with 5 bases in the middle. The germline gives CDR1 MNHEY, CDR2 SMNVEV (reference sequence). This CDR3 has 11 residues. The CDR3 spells CASSSVQPQHF. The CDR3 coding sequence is TGTGCCAGCAGTTCGGTACAGCCCCAGCATTTT.

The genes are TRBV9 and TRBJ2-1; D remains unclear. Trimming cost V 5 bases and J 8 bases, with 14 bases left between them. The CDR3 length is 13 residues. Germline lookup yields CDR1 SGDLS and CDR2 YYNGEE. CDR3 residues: CASRTTLDDEQFF. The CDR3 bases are TGTGCCAGCAGGACCACCCTAGACGATGAGCAGTTCTTC. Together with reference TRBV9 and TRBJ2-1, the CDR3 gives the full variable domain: DSGVTQTPKHLITATGQRVTLRCSPRSGDLSVYWYQQSLDQGLQFLIQYYNGEERAKGNILERFSAQQFPDLHSELNLSSLELGDSALYFCASRTTLDDEQFFGPGTRLTVL.

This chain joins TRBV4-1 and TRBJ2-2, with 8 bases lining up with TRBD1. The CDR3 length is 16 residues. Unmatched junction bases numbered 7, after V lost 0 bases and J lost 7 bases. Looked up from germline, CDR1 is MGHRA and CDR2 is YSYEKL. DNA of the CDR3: TGCGCCAGCAGCCAAGACAGGGGGCGATCCGTCGGGGAGCTGTTTTTT. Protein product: CASSQDRGRSVGELFF.

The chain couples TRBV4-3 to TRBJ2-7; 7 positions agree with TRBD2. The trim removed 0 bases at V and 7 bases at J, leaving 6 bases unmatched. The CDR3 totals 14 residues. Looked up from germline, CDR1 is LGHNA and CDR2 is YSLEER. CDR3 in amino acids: CASSQDLGGREQYF. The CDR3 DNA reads TGCGCCAGCAGCCAAGATCTGGGGGGGAGGGAGCAGTACTTC.

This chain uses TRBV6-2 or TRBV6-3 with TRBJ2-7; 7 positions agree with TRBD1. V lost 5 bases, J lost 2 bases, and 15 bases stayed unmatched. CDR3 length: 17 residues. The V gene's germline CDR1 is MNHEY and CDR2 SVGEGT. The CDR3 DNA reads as TGTGCCAGCAGTCTCGACAGGGAATCCATTCAAACCTACGAGCAGTACTTC. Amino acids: CASSLDRESIQTYEQYF.